Detailed here is one T cell receptor beta chain. Original data processing: Reference gene primer amplification yielded estimated nucleated cell counts. Sequenced by immunoSEQ multiplex PCR; TCRdb stores in-frame clones only, minus some. For V, J and clone size, that table is used; D and trimming come from the DNA. The sample lists about 45,000 clones, around 90% occurring once. The data were obtained in a study of blood T cell repertoires in COVID-19. Across the study: PBMCs, B-cell-depleted T cells, or T cells provided the cDNA or gDNA that made up the material.

CDR1 is SGHAT, CDR2 FQNNGV, per germline. Trimming took off 5 bases at V and 0 bases at J, with 13 bases between the two ends. The CDR3 is 15 residues long. The V gene is TRBV11-2, the J gene TRBJ1-1; D perhaps matches TRBD1 (5 bases). This TCR came from a human donor in a cohort sampled during active COVID-19. The sample consisted of peripheral blood. The CDR3 region has the DNA TGTGCCAGCAGCGCGGGGGAGAGCATGAACACTGAAGCTTTCTTT. Its translation: CASSAGESMNTEAFF. Variable domain in full (rest from reference TRBV11-2 and TRBJ1-1): EAGVAQSPRYKIIEKRQSVAFWCNPISGHATLYWYQQILGQGPKLLIQFQNNGVVDDSQLPKDRFSAERLKGVDSTLKIQPAKLEDSAVYLCASSAGESMNTEAFFGQGTRLTVV.